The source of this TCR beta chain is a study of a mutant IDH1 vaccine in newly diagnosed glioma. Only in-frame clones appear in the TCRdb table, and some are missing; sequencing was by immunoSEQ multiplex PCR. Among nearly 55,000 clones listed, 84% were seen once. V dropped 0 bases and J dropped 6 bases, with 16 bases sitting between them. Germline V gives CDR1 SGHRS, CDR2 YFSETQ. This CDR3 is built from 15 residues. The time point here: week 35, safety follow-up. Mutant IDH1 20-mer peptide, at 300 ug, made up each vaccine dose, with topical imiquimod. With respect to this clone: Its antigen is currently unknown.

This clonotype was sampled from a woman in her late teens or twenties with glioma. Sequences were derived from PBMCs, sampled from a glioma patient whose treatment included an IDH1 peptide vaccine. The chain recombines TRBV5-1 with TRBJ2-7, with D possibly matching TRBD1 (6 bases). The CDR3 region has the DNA TGCGCCAGCAGCTTGGGTCTGCCCGGGACAAGCGAGCAGTACTTC. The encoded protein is CASSLGLPGTSEQYF.